Presented here are 14 T cell receptor beta chains from one specimen sequenced in a study of cytomegalovirus exposure and HLA in healthy donors. Produced via immunoSEQ multiplex PCR; TCRdb's table is partial and in-frame only. The top ten clones hold about 5.4% of a sample with under 85,000 clones, more than 85% of them seen once. Material: PBMCs. These receptors were collected from a man aged 18 to 30 in good health and CMV-seropositive.

V usage is TRBV7-2 and J usage is TRBJ2-7; D may be TRBD1 (6 bases). The V gene lost 1 base and the J gene lost 4 bases, with 14 bases spanning the gap. The germline V gene has CDR1 SGHTA and CDR2 FQGNSA. The CDR3 has 15 residues. CDR3 DNA sequence: TGTGCCAGCAGCTTAGTAGGGGGAGCTCAATACGAGCAGTACTTC. Amino acids: CASSLVGGAQYEQYF. Complete variable domain (other parts from reference TRBV7-2 and TRBJ2-7): GAGVSQSPSNKVTEKGKDVELRCDPISGHTALYWYRQSLGQGLEFLIYFQGNSAPDKSGLPSDRFSAERTGGSVSTLTIQRTQQEDSAVYLCASSLVGGAQYEQYFGPGTRLTVT.

The J gene is TRBJ2-1, the V gene TRBV28; 13 nucleotides align to TRBD2. The V gene's germline CDR1 is MDHEN and CDR2 SYDVKM. Trimming at V came to 6 bases and at J to 4 bases, leaving 9 bases not matched to a gene. CDR3 length equals 17 residues. DNA for the CDR3: TGTGCCAGCAGGGATGGACTAGCGGGAGATCCTTACAATGAGCAGTTCTTC. Translation: CASRDGLAGDPYNEQFF.

This clone appeared a single time. This chain links TRBV27 with TRBJ1-5; TRBD1 matches at 9 bases. CDR3 length: 15 residues. The J segment lost 3 bases and the V segment lost 2 bases, leaving 2 bases of the junction unmatched. Germline CDR1 and CDR2: MNHEY and SMNVEV (reference sequence). CDR3 sequence: CASSLGQGPNQPQHF. The CDR3 DNA follows: TGTGCCAGCAGTTTAGGACAGGGGCCCAATCAGCCCCAGCATTTT.

The chain employs TRBV28 and TRBJ2-7; D might be TRBD1 (5 bases). V dropped 3 bases and J dropped 1 base, with 19 bases sitting between them. The germline gives CDR1 MDHEN, CDR2 SYDVKM. The CDR3 spans 17 residues. In DNA, the CDR3 is TGTGCCAGCAGTTTCCCGACGATGTGGGGCAGTTCCTACGAGCAGTACTTC. Translation: CASSFPTMWGSSYEQYF.

The V call is TRBV5-6, the J call TRBJ1-2; D is undetermined. With 4 bases removed from V and 8 bases from J, the gap between germline ends came to 9 bases. The CDR3 totals 11 residues. Germline V lookup: CDR1 SGHDT, CDR2 YYEEEE. The CDR3 sequence is CASSLRSGYTF. The CDR3 DNA reads TGTGCCAGCAGCCTTCGGAGCGGCTACACCTTC.

The chain joins TRBV5-6 to TRBJ2-1, with D tentatively TRBD1 (6 bases). The CDR3 consists of 15 residues. Germline V gives CDR1 SGHDT, CDR2 YYEEEE. The germline V and J ends were trimmed by 2 bases and 8 bases, with 17 bases remaining between them. The CDR3 DNA is TGTGCCAGCAGCTTACTTATCAGGGGTGAGGATGAGCAGTTCTTC. Translation: CASSLLIRGEDEQFF.

CDR3 in amino acids: CASSQWGQTTNYGYTF. CDR3 nucleotide sequence: TGTGCCAGCAGCCAATGGGGACAGACGACTAACTATGGCTACACCTTC. The genes are TRBV16 and TRBJ1-2; 7 positions agree with TRBD1. The CDR3 has 16 amino acids. Per germline, CDR1 KGHSY and CDR2 FQNENV. The trim removed 1 base at V and 0 bases at J, leaving 5 bases unmatched.

The chain has TRBV7-2 and TRBJ2-1; a weak D match, TRBD1 (7 bases). Germline V gives CDR1 SGHTA, CDR2 FQGNSA. Trimming removed 6 bases at V and 8 bases at J, with 23 bases between. The CDR3 runs 16 residues. The CDR3 here is CASRYDLNRRGDEQFF. CDR3 nucleotides: TGTGCCAGCAGATACGATCTTAATCGCAGGGGGGATGAGCAGTTCTTC.

V usage is TRBV11-3 and J usage is TRBJ2-3; weak D call: TRBD2 (5 bases). V was pared by 2 bases and J by 5 bases, with 11 bases between. The germline CDR1 and CDR2 sequences are SGHNT and YENEEA. The CDR3 spans 14 residues. CDR3 nucleotide sequence: TGTGCCAGCAGCTTATGGCCGGCGGGAGATACGCAGTATTTT. It encodes CASSLWPAGDTQYF.

The chain combines TRBV4-2 with TRBJ2-7; TRBD1 aligns across 11 bases. After removal of 0 bases from V and 2 bases from J, the junction contained 3 bases not matched to a gene. Germline CDR1 reads LGHNA; CDR2 reads YNFKEQ. The CDR3 length is 16 residues. In nucleotides, the CDR3 is TGTGCCAGCAGCCAAGATAGGACAGGGGGCACCTACGAGCAGTACTTC. This encodes CASSQDRTGGTYEQYF.

This chain connects TRBV14 to TRBJ2-7; D might be TRBD2 (5 bases). CDR3 length equals 15 residues. Germline V gene sequence: CDR1 SGHDN, CDR2 FVKESK. Deletions cut 2 bases from V and 0 bases from J, with 11 bases between. CDR3 loop: CASSQRPGYSYEQYF. DNA for the CDR3: TGTGCCAGCAGCCAAAGGCCGGGATACTCCTACGAGCAGTACTTC.

V and J are TRBV5-1 and TRBJ1-1; possibly TRBD1 for D (6 bases). The CDR3 runs 14 residues. Germline V gene lookup returns CDR1 SGHRS and CDR2 YFSETQ. V dropped 6 bases and J dropped 1 base, with 13 bases sitting between them. The CDR3 spells CASNPGGANTEAFF. CDR3 in DNA: TGCGCCAGCAACCCCGGGGGGGCGAACACTGAAGCTTTCTTT.

Only one count was recorded for this clone. V gene TRBV5-1 combines with J gene TRBJ2-5; unclear D gene. The CDR3 loop spans 13 amino acids. Germline loops: CDR1 SGHRS, CDR2 YFSETQ. V was cut by 4 bases and J by 0 bases, with 7 bases left in between. The CDR3, as DNA: TGCGCCAGCAGCCCAACTAACCAAGAGACCCAGTACTTC. Amino acid sequence: CASSPTNQETQYF.

This clone was seen just once. This chain links TRBV6-6 with TRBJ2-1, with D perhaps TRBD1 (5 bases). The V gene lost 0 bases and the J gene lost 0 bases, with 9 bases spanning the gap. There are 16 residues in the CDR3. CDR1 and CDR2 (germline): MNHNY, SVGAGI (reference sequence). The CDR3 loop reads CASSYSQGSSYNEQFF. DNA of the CDR3: TGTGCCAGCAGTTACTCCCAGGGTAGCTCCTACAATGAGCAGTTCTTC.